This T cell receptor (beta chain) was identified during a study of cytomegalovirus exposure and HLA in healthy donors. The study ran its PCR with 60 Vbeta and 13 Jbeta primers. Assay used: immunoSEQ multiplex PCR; TCRdb lists only in-frame clones, some missing. The table shows under 200,000 clones, with 65% to 85% occurring only once. Broader study findings: TCR beta V segments were, for the most part, productive about 87% or about 30% of the time in an earlier analysis. Associated with cytomegalovirus, according to the listing, were around 170 TCR beta chains. In a later analysis, HLA-associated beta chains showed higher expansion and lower generation probabilities than comparable chains. Reports credit the classifier with highly specific, highly sensitive diagnosis of cytomegalovirus status.

As regards this clone: Its cognate antigen is unknown.

The TCR was taken from a man between 60 and 75 years old in good health and CMV-seronegative. The material sequenced was PBMCs.

The CDR3 loop reads CASSERYEQYF. CDR3 coding DNA: TGTGCCAGCAGTGAGAGATACGAGCAGTACTTC. The chain is built from TRBV6-1 and TRBJ2-7; D unresolved. The germline V and J ends were trimmed by 3 bases and 4 bases, with 4 bases remaining between them. CDR3 length equals 11 residues. Per germline, CDR1 MNHNS and CDR2 SASEGT.